This TCR beta chain was documented in a study of T cell responses to AZD1222 COVID-19 vaccine. Overall study results and limits: It was only a handful of AZD1222 recipients who were seropositive at baseline. Among spike-specific TCRs, nearly half reportedly target unmutated variant regions.

To note about this clone: Its antigen is undetermined.

CDR1 and CDR2 (germline): MGHRA, YSYEKL. V shed 0 bases and J shed 7 bases, with 10 bases lying between them. There are 14 residues in the CDR3. Assay used: immunoSEQ multiplex PCR; TCRdb lists only in-frame clones, some missing. The top ten hold around 1.7% of the sample, which has 200,000 to 250,000 clones, approximately 94% seen once. The sequencing here drew on peripheral blood, taken 28 days after the second dose of the MenACWY control vaccine. The sequence was collected from an adult who received the MenACWY meningococcal vaccine as a control. The rearrangement links TRBV4-1 to TRBJ2-1; D ambiguous. The CDR3 coding sequence is TGCGCCAGCAGCCAAGATAGAACCCCTAATGAGCAGTTCTTC. Amino acids: CASSQDRTPNEQFF.